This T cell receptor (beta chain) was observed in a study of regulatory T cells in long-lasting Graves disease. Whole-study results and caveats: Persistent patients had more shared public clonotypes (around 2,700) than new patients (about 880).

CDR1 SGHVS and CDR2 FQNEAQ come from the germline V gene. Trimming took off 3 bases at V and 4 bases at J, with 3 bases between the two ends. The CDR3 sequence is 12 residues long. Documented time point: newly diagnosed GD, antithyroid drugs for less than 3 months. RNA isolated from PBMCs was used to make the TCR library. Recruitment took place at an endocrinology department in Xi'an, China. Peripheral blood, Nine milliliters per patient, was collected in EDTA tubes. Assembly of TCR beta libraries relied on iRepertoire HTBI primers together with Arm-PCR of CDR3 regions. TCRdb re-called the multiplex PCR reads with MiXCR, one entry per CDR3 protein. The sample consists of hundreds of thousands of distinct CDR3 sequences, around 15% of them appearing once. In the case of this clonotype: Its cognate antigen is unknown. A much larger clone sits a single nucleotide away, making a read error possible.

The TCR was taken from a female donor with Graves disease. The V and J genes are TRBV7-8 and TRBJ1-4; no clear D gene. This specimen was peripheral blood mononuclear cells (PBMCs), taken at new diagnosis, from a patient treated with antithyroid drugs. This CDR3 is CASSLDNEKLFF. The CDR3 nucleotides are TGTGCCAGCAGCTTGGATAATGAAAAACTGTTTTTT.